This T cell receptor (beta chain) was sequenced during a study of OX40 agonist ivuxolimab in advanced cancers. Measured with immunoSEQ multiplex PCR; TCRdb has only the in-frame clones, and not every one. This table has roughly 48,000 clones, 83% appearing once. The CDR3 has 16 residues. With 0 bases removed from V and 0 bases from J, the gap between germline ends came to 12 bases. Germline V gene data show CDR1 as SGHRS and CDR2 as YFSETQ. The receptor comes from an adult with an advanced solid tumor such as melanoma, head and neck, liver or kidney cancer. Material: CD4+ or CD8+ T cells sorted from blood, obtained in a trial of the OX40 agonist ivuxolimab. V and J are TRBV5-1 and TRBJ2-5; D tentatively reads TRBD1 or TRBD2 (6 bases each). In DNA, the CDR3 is TGCGCCAGCAGCTTGGTCGACGGGGGCCACCAAGAGACCCAGTACTTC. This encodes CASSLVDGGHQETQYF.